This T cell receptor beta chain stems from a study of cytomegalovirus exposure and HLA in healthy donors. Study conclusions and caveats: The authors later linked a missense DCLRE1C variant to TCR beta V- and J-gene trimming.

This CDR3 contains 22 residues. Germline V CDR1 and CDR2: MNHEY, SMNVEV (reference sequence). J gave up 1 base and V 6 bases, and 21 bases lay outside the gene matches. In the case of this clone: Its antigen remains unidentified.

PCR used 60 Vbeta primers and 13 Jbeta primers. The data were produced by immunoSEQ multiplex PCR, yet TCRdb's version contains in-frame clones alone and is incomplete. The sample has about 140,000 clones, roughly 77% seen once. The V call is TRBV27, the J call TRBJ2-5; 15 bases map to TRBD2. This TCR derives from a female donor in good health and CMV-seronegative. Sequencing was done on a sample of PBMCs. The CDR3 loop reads CASSPKQGFGTSGRRGQETQYF. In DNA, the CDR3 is TGTGCCAGCAGCCCGAAACAGGGGTTCGGGACTAGCGGGAGGAGGGGCCAAGAGACCCAGTACTTC.